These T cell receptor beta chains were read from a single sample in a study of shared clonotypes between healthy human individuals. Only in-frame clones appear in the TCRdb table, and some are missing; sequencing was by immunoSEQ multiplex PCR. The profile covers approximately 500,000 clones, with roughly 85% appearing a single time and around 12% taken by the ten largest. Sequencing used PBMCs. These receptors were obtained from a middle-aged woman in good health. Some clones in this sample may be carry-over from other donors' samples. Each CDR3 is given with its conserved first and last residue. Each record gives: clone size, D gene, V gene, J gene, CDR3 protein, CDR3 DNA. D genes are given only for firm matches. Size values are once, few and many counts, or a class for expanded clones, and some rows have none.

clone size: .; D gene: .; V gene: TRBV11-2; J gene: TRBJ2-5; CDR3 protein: CASSLGSQGPRTQYF; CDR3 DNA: TGTGCCAGCAGCTTAGGGTCGCAGGGCCCCAGGACCCAGTACTTC
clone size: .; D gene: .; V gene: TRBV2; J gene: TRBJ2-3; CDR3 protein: CASSEDGRRGVTQYF; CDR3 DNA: TGTGCCAGCAGTGAAGACGGGCGGAGGGGCGTTACGCAGTATTTT
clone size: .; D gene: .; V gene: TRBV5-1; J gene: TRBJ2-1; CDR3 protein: CASSRGGSSYNEQFF; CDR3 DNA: TGCGCCAGCAGCCGCGGGGGCAGCTCCTACAATGAGCAGTTCTTC
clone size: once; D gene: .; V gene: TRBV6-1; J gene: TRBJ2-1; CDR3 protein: CASSANRLLGARNEQFF; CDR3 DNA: TGTGCCAGCAGTGCAAATCGACTCCTCGGAGCCCGCAATGAGCAGTTCTTC
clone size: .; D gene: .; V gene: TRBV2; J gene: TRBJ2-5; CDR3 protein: CASSGQETQYF; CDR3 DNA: TGTGCCAGTAGCGGCCAAGAGACCCAGTACTTC
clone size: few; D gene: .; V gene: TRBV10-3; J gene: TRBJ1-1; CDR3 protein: CAISDVPPEAFF; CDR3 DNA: TGTGCCATCAGTGATGTACCCCCTGAAGCTTTCTTT
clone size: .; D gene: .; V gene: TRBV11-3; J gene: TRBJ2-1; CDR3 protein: CASSPSGGLAYNEQFF; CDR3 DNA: TGTGCCAGCAGCCCATCCGGCGGGTTAGCCTACAATGAGCAGTTCTTC
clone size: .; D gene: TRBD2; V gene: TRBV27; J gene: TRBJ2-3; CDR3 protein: CASSHPGLISDTQYF; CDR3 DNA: TGTGCCAGCAGCCACCCGGGACTAATATCAGATACGCAGTATTTT
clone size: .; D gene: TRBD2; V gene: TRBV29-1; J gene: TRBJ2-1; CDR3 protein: CSVGGPLAGGPDEQFF; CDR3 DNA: TGCAGCGTTGGGGGCCCCCTAGCGGGAGGGCCCGATGAGCAGTTCTTC
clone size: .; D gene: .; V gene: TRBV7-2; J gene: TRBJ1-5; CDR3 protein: CASSPGPGNQPQHF; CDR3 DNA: TGTGCCAGCAGCCCCGGGCCGGGCAATCAGCCCCAGCATTTT
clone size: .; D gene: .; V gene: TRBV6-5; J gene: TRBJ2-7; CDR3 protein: CASSYRGGPYEQYF; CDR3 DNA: TGTGCCAGCAGTTACAGAGGGGGGCCGTACGAGCAGTACTTC
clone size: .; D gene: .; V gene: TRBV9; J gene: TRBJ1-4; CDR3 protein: CASSLRTNEKLFF; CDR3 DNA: TGTGCCAGCAGCCTGAGAACTAATGAAAAACTGTTTTTT
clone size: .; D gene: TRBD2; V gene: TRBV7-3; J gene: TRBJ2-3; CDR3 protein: CASSPNGPAGTTDTQYF; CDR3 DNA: TGTGCCAGCAGCCCTAATGGGCCAGCGGGGACCACAGATACGCAGTATTTT
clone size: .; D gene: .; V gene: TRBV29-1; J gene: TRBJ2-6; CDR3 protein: CSVDPGSGANVLTF; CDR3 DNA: TGCAGCGTTGATCCGGGCTCTGGGGCCAACGTCCTGACTTTC
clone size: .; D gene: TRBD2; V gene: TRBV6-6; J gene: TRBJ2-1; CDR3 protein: CASSYVASGYNEQFF; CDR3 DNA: TGTGCCAGCAGTTACGTGGCTAGCGGGTACAATGAGCAGTTCTTC
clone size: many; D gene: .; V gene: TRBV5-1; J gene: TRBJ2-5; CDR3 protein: CASSLGPSGETQYF; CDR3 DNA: TGCGCCAGCAGCCTTGGTCCCTCCGGGGAGACCCAGTACTTC
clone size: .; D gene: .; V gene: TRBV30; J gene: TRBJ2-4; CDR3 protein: CAWSGDNLAKNIQYF; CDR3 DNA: TGTGCCTGGAGTGGAGATAACCTAGCCAAAAACATTCAGTACTTC
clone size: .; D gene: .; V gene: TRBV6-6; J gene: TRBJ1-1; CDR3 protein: CASSRDTSTEAFF; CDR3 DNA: TGTGCCAGCAGCCGGGACACCAGCACTGAAGCTTTCTTT
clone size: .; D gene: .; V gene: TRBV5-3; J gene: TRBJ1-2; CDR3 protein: CARIGRTEHGYTF; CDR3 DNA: TGTGCCAGAATAGGGAGAACCGAACATGGCTACACCTTC
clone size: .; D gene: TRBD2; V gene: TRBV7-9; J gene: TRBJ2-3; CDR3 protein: CASSLEGRGDTQYF; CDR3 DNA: TGTGCCAGCAGCTTAGAAGGGAGGGGAGATACGCAGTATTTT
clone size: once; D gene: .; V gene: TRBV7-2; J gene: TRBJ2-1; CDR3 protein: CASSLESTSYNEQFF; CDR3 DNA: TGTGCCAGCAGCTTAGAGAGTACCTCCTACAATGAGCAGTTCTTC
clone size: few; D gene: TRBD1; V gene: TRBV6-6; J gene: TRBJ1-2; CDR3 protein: CASSRSTGDYGYTF; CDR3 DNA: TGTGCCAGCAGTAGGAGCACAGGGGACTATGGCTACACCTTC
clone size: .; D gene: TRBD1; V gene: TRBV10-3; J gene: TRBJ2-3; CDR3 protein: CAISPDRGTDTQYF; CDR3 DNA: TGTGCCATCAGTCCCGACAGGGGCACAGATACGCAGTATTTT
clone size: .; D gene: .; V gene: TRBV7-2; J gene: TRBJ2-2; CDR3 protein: CASSPPRQGHRNTGELFF; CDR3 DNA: TGTGCCAGCAGCCCACCTCGTCAGGGACATAGGAACACCGGGGAGCTGTTTTTT
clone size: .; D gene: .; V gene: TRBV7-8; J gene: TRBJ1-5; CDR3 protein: CASSPNKANNQPQHF; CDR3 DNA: TGTGCCAGCAGCCCCAATAAGGCTAATAATCAGCCCCAGCATTTT
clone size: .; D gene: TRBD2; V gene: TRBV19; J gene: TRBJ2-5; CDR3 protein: CASSASGSPQETQYF; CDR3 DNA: TGTGCCAGTTCGGCTAGCGGGAGTCCCCAAGAGACCCAGTACTTC
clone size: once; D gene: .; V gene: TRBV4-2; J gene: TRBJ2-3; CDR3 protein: CASSQRERSTDTQYF; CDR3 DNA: TGTGCCAGCAGCCAACGAGAGCGGAGCACAGATACGCAGTATTTT
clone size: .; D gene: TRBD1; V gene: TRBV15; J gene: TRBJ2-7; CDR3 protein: CATRGSGGGYEQYF; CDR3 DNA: TGTGCCACCAGGGGGTCAGGGGGCGGCTACGAGCAGTACTTC
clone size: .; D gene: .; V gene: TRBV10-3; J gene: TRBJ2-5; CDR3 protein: CAIRGHFGQETQYF; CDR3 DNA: TGTGCCATCAGGGGCCATTTTGGCCAAGAGACCCAGTACTTC
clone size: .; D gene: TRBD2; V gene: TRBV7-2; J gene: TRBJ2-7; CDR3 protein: CASSLRGRLAGYYEQYF; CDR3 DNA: TGTGCCAGCAGCTTAAGAGGGAGGCTAGCGGGGTACTACGAGCAGTACTTC
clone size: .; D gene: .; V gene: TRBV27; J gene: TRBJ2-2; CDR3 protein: CASSPIGGSTRELFF; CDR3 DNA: TGTGCCAGCAGTCCGATCGGGGGAAGTACCAGGGAGCTGTTTTTT